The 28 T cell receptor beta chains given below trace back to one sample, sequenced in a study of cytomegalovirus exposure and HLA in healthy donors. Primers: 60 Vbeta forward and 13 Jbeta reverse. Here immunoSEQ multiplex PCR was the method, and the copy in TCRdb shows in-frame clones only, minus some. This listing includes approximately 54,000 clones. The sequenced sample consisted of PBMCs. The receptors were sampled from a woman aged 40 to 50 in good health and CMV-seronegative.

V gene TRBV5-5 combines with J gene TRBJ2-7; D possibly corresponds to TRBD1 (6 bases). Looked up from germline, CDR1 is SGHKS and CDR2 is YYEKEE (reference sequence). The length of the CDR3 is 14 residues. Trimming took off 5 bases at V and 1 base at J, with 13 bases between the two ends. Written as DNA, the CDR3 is TGTGCCAGCAGTCCCCGGACAGCTTCCTACGAGCAGTACTTC. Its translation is CASSPRTASYEQYF.

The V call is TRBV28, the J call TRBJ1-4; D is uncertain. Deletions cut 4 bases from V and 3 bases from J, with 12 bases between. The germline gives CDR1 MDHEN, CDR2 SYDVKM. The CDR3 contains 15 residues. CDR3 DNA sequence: TGTGCCAGCAGTTCAATAGGCCGGGCTAATGAAAAACTGTTTTTT. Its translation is CASSSIGRANEKLFF.

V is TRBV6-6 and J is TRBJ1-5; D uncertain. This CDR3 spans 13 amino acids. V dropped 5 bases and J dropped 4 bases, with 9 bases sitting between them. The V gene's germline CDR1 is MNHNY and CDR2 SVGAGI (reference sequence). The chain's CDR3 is CASSTELNQPQHF. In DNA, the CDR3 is TGTGCCAGCAGTACCGAACTAAATCAGCCCCAGCATTTT.

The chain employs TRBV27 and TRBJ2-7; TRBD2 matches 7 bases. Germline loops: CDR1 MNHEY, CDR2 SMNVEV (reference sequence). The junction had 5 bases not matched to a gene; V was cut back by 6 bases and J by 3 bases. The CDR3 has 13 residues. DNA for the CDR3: TGTGCCAGCAGGGAGACTAGCAGCTACGAGCAGTACTTC. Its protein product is CASRETSSYEQYF.

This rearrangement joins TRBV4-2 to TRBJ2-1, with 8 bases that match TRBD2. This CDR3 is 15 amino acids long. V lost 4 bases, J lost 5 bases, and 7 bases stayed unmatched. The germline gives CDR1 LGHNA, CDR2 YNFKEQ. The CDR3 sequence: CASSLLGTSHNEQFF. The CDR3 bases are TGTGCCAGCAGCCTCTTGGGGACTAGTCACAATGAGCAGTTCTTC.

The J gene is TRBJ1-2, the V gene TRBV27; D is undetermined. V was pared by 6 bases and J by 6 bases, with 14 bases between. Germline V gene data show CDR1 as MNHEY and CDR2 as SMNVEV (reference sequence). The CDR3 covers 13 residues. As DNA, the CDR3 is TGTGCCAGCAGCACCGGGTCAACTGATGGCTACACCTTC. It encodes CASSTGSTDGYTF.

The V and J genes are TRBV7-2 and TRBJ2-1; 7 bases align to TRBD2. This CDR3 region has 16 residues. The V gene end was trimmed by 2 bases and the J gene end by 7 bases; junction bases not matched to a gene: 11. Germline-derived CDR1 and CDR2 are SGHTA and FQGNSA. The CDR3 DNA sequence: TGTGCCAGCAGCTTAAAGGGGCTAGCGGTCGGGAATGAGCAGTTCTTC. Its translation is CASSLKGLAVGNEQFF. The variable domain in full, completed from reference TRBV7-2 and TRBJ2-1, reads GAGVSQSPSNKVTEKGKDVELRCDPISGHTALYWYRQSLGQGLEFLIYFQGNSAPDKSGLPSDRFSAERTGGSVSTLTIQRTQQEDSAVYLCASSLKGLAVGNEQFFGPGTRLTVL.

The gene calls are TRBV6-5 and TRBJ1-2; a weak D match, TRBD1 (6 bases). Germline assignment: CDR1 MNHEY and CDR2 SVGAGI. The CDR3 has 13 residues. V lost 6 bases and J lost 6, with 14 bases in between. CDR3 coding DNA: TGTGCCAGCAGCCCAACAGGGCTCGATGGCTACACCTTC. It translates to CASSPTGLDGYTF.

The CDR3 protein is CASSVGGDPNQPQHF. The CDR3 DNA reads TGTGCCAGCAGCGTAGGGGGGGACCCCAATCAGCCCCAGCATTTT. The gene calls are TRBV9 and TRBJ1-5, with D possibly TRBD1 on 5 matching bases. Germline lookup yields CDR1 SGDLS and CDR2 YYNGEE. The CDR3 has 15 residues. V lost 0 bases to trimming and J lost 3 bases, with 10 bases between them.

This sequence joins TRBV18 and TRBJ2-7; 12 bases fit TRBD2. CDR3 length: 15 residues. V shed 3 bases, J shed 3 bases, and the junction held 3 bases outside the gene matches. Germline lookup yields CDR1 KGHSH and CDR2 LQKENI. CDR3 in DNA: TGTGCCAGCTCACCTCGACTAGCGGGGGACTACGAGCAGTACTTC. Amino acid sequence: CASSPRLAGDYEQYF. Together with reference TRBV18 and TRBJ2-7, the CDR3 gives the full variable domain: NAGVMQNPRHLVRRRGQEARLRCSPMKGHSHVYWYRQLPEEGLKFMVYLQKENIIDESGMPKERFSAEFPKEGPSILRIQQVVRGDSAAYFCASSPRLAGDYEQYFGPGTRLTVT.

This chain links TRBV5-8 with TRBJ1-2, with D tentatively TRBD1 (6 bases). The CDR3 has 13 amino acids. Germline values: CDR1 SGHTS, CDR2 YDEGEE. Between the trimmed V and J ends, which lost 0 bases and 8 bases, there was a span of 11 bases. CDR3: CASSLVAGEGYTF. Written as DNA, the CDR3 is TGTGCCAGCAGCTTGGTGGCAGGGGAAGGCTACACCTTC.

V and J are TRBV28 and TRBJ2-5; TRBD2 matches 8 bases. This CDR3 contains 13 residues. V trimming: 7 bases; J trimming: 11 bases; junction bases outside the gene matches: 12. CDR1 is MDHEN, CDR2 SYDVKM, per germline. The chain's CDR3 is CASNSGGAQEQYF. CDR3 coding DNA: TGTGCCAGCAACTCGGGGGGGGCGCAGGAGCAGTACTTC.

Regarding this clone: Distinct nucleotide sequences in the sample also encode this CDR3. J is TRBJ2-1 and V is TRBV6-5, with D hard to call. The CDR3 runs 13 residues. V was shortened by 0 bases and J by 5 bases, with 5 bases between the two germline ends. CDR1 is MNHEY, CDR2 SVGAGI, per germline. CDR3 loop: CASSYSRDNEQFF. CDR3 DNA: TGTGCCAGCAGTTACTCCCGCGACAATGAGCAGTTCTTC.

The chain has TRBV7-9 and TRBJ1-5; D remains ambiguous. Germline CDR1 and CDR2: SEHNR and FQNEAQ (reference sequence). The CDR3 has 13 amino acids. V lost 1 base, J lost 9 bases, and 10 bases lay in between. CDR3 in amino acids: CASSLGGERPQHF. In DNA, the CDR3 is TGTGCCAGCAGCTTAGGTGGGGAGCGGCCCCAGCATTTT.

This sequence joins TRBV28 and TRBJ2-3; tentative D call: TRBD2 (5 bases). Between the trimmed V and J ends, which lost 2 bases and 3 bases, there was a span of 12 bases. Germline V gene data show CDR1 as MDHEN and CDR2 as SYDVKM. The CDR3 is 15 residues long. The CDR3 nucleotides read TGTGCCAGCAGTTTAACGGGAACGGGGACAGATACGCAGTATTTT. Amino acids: CASSLTGTGTDTQYF.

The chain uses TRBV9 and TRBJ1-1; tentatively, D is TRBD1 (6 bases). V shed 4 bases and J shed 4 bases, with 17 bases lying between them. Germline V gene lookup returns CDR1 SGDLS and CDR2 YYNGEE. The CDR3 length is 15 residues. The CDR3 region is CASSLERTELTEAFF. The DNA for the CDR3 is TGTGCCAGCAGCTTAGAACGGACAGAACTCACTGAAGCTTTCTTT.

For the CDR3, the DNA is TGTGCCAGCAGTTTAATAGCGGAGGCTGGTCTGTTCTTC. It specifies CASSLIAEAGLFF. The gene calls are TRBV28 and TRBJ2-1, with D possibly TRBD2 on 6 matching bases. From germline, CDR1 is MDHEN and CDR2 SYDVKM. Trimming cost V 2 bases and J 15 bases, with 17 bases left between them. The CDR3 is 13 amino acids.

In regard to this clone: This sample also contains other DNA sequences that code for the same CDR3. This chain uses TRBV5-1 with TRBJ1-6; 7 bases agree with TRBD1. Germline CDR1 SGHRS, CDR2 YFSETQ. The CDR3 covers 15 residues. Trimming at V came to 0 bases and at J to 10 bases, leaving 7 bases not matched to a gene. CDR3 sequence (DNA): TGCGCCAGCAGCTTGGAAACGGGACAGTGGTCACCCCTCCACTTT. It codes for CASSLETGQWSPLHF.

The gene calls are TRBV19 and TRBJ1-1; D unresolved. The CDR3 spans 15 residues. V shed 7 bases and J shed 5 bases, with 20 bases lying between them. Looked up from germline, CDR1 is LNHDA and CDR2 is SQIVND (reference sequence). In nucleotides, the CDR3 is TGTGCCAGTATTGAAGGAGGGCAGCCCTCAACTGAAGCTTTCTTT. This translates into CASIEGGQPSTEAFF.

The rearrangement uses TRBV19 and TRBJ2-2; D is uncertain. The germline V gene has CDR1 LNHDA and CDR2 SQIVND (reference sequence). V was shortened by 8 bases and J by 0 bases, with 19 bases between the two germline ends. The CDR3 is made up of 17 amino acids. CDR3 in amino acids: CASSTELYDPNTGELFF. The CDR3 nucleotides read TGTGCCAGTTCCACAGAACTCTATGATCCGAACACCGGGGAGCTGTTTTTT.

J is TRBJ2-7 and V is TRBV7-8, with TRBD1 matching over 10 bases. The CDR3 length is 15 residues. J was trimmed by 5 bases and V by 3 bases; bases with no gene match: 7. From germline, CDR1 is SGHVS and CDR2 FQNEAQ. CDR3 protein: CASSFVVGQGHEQYF. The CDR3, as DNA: TGTGCCAGCAGCTTTGTGGTGGGACAGGGGCACGAGCAGTACTTC.

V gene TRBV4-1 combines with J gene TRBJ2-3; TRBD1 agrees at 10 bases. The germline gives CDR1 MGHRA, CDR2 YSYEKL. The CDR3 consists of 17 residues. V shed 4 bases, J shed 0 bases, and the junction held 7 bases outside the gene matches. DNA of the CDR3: TGCGCCAGCAGCCCCGGGACAGGGGAACCTAGCACAGATACGCAGTATTTT. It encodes CASSPGTGEPSTDTQYF.

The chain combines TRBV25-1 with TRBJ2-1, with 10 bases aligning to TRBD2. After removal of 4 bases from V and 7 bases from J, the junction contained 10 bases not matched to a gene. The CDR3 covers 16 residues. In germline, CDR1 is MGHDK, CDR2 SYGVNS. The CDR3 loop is CASSALGLAVGNEQFF. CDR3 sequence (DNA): TGTGCCAGCAGTGCCCTCGGACTAGCGGTCGGGAATGAGCAGTTCTTC.

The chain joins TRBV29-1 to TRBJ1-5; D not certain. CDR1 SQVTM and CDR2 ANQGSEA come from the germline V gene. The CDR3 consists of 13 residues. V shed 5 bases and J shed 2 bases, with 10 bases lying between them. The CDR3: CSVTRGGNQPQHF. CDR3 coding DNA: TGCAGCGTTACCCGGGGAGGCAATCAGCCCCAGCATTTT.

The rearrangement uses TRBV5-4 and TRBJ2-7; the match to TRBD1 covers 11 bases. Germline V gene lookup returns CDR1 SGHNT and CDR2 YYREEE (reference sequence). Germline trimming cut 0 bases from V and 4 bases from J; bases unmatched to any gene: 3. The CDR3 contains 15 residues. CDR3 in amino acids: CASSLGGQGAYEQYF. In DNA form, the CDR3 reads TGTGCCAGCAGCTTGGGTGGACAGGGGGCTTACGAGCAGTACTTC.

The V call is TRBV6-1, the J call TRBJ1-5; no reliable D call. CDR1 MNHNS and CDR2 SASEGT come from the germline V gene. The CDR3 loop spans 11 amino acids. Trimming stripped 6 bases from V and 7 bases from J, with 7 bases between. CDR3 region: CASREIQPQHF. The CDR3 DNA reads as TGTGCCAGCAGGGAGATACAGCCCCAGCATTTT.

The CDR3 loop reads CASSPQGISGNTIYF. CDR3 bases: TGTGCCAGCTCACCTCAGGGGATCTCTGGAAACACCATATATTTT. V and J are TRBV18 and TRBJ1-3; tentative D call: TRBD1 (6 bases). The CDR3 extends over 15 amino acids. Germline assignment: CDR1 KGHSH and CDR2 LQKENI. Trimming took 3 bases from V and 0 from J, leaving 9 bases between them. Full variable domain (missing parts from reference TRBV18 and TRBJ1-3): NAGVMQNPRHLVRRRGQEARLRCSPMKGHSHVYWYRQLPEEGLKFMVYLQKENIIDESGMPKERFSAEFPKEGPSILRIQQVVRGDSAAYFCASSPQGISGNTIYFGEGSWLTVV.

The CDR3 loop is CASSPAGALIYLDEQFF. The CDR3 bases are TGTGCCAGCTCACCGGCGGGGGCCCTTATCTACCTTGATGAGCAGTTCTTC. The V gene is TRBV18, the J gene TRBJ2-1; maybe TRBD2 (7 bases). CDR1 is KGHSH and CDR2 is LQKENI in the germline V gene. The V and J ends lost 3 bases and 8 bases respectively, with 23 bases between them. The CDR3 length is 17 residues.